This T cell receptor (beta chain) comes out of a study of blood T cell repertoires in COVID-19. Overall study: Sites across the United States, Italy and Spain contributed samples from acute and convalescent COVID-19.

The CDR3 totals 16 residues. V was shortened by 0 bases and J by 3 bases, with 12 bases between the two germline ends. CDR1 and CDR2 (germline): MNHEY, SVGEGT. The data were produced by immunoSEQ multiplex PCR, yet TCRdb's version contains in-frame clones alone and is incomplete. The sample carries roughly 43,000 clones, just over 85% recorded once. Sequencing used peripheral blood. The V and J genes are TRBV6-2 or TRBV6-3 and TRBJ2-1; D gene uncertain. The origin of this receptor is a man in his 60s with active COVID-19. For the CDR3, the DNA is TGTGCCAGCAGTTACTCGAGCCTACTCGGCTACAATGAGCAGTTCTTC. Its protein product is CASSYSSLLGYNEQFF.